This is a list of T cell receptor beta chains from one sample in a study of blood T cell repertoires in COVID-19. Here immunoSEQ multiplex PCR was the method, and the copy in TCRdb shows in-frame clones only, minus some. The sample yields roughly 99,000 clones, about 91% seen once. Sequencing was performed on peripheral blood. The receptor source for this set is a man in his forties or fifties with active or convalescent COVID-19. Both conserved end residues are part of each CDR3. Fields, in order: D gene, J gene, V gene, clone size, CDR3 DNA, CDR3 protein. D genes are given only for firm matches. Clone size is given for some rows only: seen once, a few or many times, or a class if the clone is expanded.

d_gene: TRBD2; j_gene: TRBJ2-3; v_gene: TRBV5-1; abundance: NA; CDR3nt: TGCGCCAGCAGCTATGGACTAGCGGGAGGGTGGGGCACAGATACGCAGTATTTT; CDR3aa: CASSYGLAGGWGTDTQYF
d_gene: TRBD2; j_gene: TRBJ2-7; v_gene: TRBV27; abundance: NA; CDR3nt: TGTGCCAGCAGTTGGGGACTAGCGGGCTTTTACGAGCAGTACTTC; CDR3aa: CASSWGLAGFYEQYF
d_gene: TRBD1; j_gene: TRBJ1-2; v_gene: TRBV28; abundance: NA; CDR3nt: TGTGCCAGCAGTTCCTACAGGGGTCGGGATGGCTACACCTTC; CDR3aa: CASSSYRGRDGYTF
d_gene: NA; j_gene: TRBJ2-5; v_gene: TRBV29-1; abundance: NA; CDR3nt: TGCAGCGTTGCCAGCAGAGGAGCTAGGGAGACCCAGTACTTC; CDR3aa: CSVASRGARETQYF
d_gene: NA; j_gene: TRBJ1-5; v_gene: TRBV6-2/TRBV6-3; abundance: NA; CDR3nt: TGTGCCAGCAGTTACTCGAGGAACGGCAATCAGCCCCAGCATTTT; CDR3aa: CASSYSRNGNQPQHF
d_gene: TRBD1; j_gene: TRBJ2-3; v_gene: TRBV24-1; abundance: NA; CDR3nt: TGTGCCACCAGTGATTTGCCGAGGGTCGACAGGGAAGGTTATACGCAGTATTTT; CDR3aa: CATSDLPRVDREGYTQYF
d_gene: TRBD1; j_gene: TRBJ1-2; v_gene: TRBV3-1/TRBV3-2; abundance: NA; CDR3nt: TGTGCCAGCAGCCCCTCAGGGGGCCGCGGCTACACCTTC; CDR3aa: CASSPSGGRGYTF
d_gene: TRBD2; j_gene: TRBJ2-2; v_gene: TRBV30; abundance: NA; CDR3nt: TGTGCCTGGAAGGGGCTAGCGGTGACCGGGGAGCTGTTTTTT; CDR3aa: CAWKGLAVTGELFF
d_gene: NA; j_gene: TRBJ1-2; v_gene: TRBV5-4; abundance: NA; CDR3nt: TGTGCCAGCAGCTTGAAGGGGACTAACTATGGCTACACCTTC; CDR3aa: CASSLKGTNYGYTF
d_gene: NA; j_gene: TRBJ1-4; v_gene: TRBV3-1/TRBV3-2; abundance: few; CDR3nt: TGTGCCAGCAGCCAAGGCCAGGGTAATGAAAAACTGTTTTTT; CDR3aa: CASSQGQGNEKLFF
d_gene: TRBD1; j_gene: TRBJ1-6; v_gene: TRBV6-5; abundance: NA; CDR3nt: TGTGCCAGTAAACCCGGGACAGGGGTGTCACCCCTCCACTTT; CDR3aa: CASKPGTGVSPLHF
d_gene: NA; j_gene: TRBJ2-5; v_gene: TRBV6-5; abundance: NA; CDR3nt: TGTGCCAGCACCCCCGGGTCTCAAGAGACCCAGTACTTC; CDR3aa: CASTPGSQETQYF
d_gene: NA; j_gene: TRBJ2-5; v_gene: TRBV2; abundance: NA; CDR3nt: TGTGCCAGCAGTCACCGACTGATACAAGAGACCCAGTACTTC; CDR3aa: CASSHRLIQETQYF
d_gene: NA; j_gene: TRBJ1-5; v_gene: TRBV10-1; abundance: NA; CDR3nt: TGCGCCAGCAGTGAGTCAGGGGTCAATCAGCCCCAGCATTTT; CDR3aa: CASSESGVNQPQHF
d_gene: NA; j_gene: TRBJ2-7; v_gene: TRBV6-5; abundance: NA; CDR3nt: TGTGCCAGCAGGTCAGCCTACGAGCAGTACTTC; CDR3aa: CASRSAYEQYF
d_gene: TRBD1; j_gene: TRBJ2-7; v_gene: TRBV28; abundance: NA; CDR3nt: TGTGCCAGCAGTTTATGGATTGACAGGGGAAGGAGCGAGCAGTACTTC; CDR3aa: CASSLWIDRGRSEQYF
d_gene: NA; j_gene: TRBJ1-5; v_gene: TRBV19; abundance: NA; CDR3nt: TGTGCCAGTAGTACGAGTGGCAATCAGCCCCAGCATTTT; CDR3aa: CASSTSGNQPQHF
d_gene: NA; j_gene: TRBJ1-5; v_gene: TRBV6-1; abundance: NA; CDR3nt: TGTGCCAGCAGTGATATTGGGAGTCAGCCCCAGCATTTT; CDR3aa: CASSDIGSQPQHF
d_gene: NA; j_gene: TRBJ1-1; v_gene: TRBV7-6; abundance: NA; CDR3nt: TGTGCCAGCAGCTTAGAATCAGCGGACACTGAAGCTTTCTTT; CDR3aa: CASSLESADTEAFF
d_gene: NA; j_gene: TRBJ1-6; v_gene: TRBV25-1; abundance: NA; CDR3nt: TGTGCCAGCAGGGAAACGCGGGACTCACGAAATTCACCCCTCCACTTT; CDR3aa: CASRETRDSRNSPLHF
d_gene: TRBD1; j_gene: TRBJ2-3; v_gene: TRBV16; abundance: NA; CDR3nt: TGTGCCAGCAGCCAATCCCTACCCCGGACAGGGGGCTTTATAGATACGCAGTATTTT; CDR3aa: CASSQSLPRTGGFIDTQYF
d_gene: NA; j_gene: TRBJ1-5; v_gene: TRBV30; abundance: NA; CDR3nt: TGTGCCTGGAGTCGGGAGGAGAATCAGCCCCAGCATTTT; CDR3aa: CAWSREENQPQHF
d_gene: TRBD2; j_gene: TRBJ2-3; v_gene: TRBV2; abundance: NA; CDR3nt: TGTGCCAGCAGTGACGGCGGGAGCGTCTCAGATACGCAGTATTTT; CDR3aa: CASSDGGSVSDTQYF
d_gene: NA; j_gene: TRBJ1-3; v_gene: TRBV7-8; abundance: NA; CDR3nt: TGTGCCAGCAGCCGTTCCACCGCGAACTCTGGAAACACCATATATTTT; CDR3aa: CASSRSTANSGNTIYF
d_gene: NA; j_gene: TRBJ1-1; v_gene: TRBV11-2; abundance: NA; CDR3nt: TGTGCCAGCAGCTTAGATCAGGGTAGTTCTTACATGAACACTGAAGCTTTCTTT; CDR3aa: CASSLDQGSSYMNTEAFF
d_gene: NA; j_gene: TRBJ2-6; v_gene: TRBV14; abundance: once; CDR3nt: TGTGCCAGCAGCCAAGAAAGGACAACTGGGGCCAACGTCCTGACTTTC; CDR3aa: CASSQERTTGANVLTF
d_gene: NA; j_gene: TRBJ2-4; v_gene: TRBV20-1; abundance: NA; CDR3nt: TGCAGTGCTAGTCCACCCGGAGCCAAAAACATTCAGTACTTC; CDR3aa: CSASPPGAKNIQYF
d_gene: TRBD1; j_gene: TRBJ1-5; v_gene: TRBV6-1; abundance: NA; CDR3nt: TGTGCCAGCAGTGAACTCTGGACAGGGGGGTCTATCCAGCATTTT; CDR3aa: CASSELWTGGSIQHF
d_gene: NA; j_gene: TRBJ2-7; v_gene: TRBV5-1; abundance: NA; CDR3nt: TGCGCCAGCAGCTTGGGTAGCTCCTACGAGCAGTACTTC; CDR3aa: CASSLGSSYEQYF